These 14 T cell receptor beta chains share one sample of origin, sequenced in a study of T cells in Graves' hyperthyroidism and ophthalmopathy. RNA transcripts served as the template for amplifying TCR beta CDR3 regions. When the TCR CDR3 underwent first-round RT-PCR, the HTBI primer set was used. Using its own MiXCR run on the multiplex PCR reads, TCRdb lists one record per CDR3 protein. The sample has roughly 710,000 distinct CDR3 sequences, approximately 36% seen once. The sample consisted of blood. These receptors originate from a woman in her forties with Graves' hyperthyroidism.

In its sample, this clonotype was seen many times. The V gene is TRBV20-1, the J gene TRBJ1-2; tentative D call: TRBD1 (5 bases). Trimming pared 1 base from V and 8 bases from J, leaving 17 bases between. The CDR3 consists of 14 residues. CDR1 DFQATT and CDR2 SNEGSKA come from the germline V gene (reference sequence). The CDR3 loop is CSARGAGLLRGYTF. DNA of the CDR3: TGCAGTGCTAGAGGTGCAGGGTTGCTTCGAGGCTACACCTTC.

V and J are TRBV7-8 and TRBJ2-5; 12 nucleotides align to TRBD1. Germline V gene lookup returns CDR1 SGHVS and CDR2 FQNEAQ. The CDR3 spans 14 residues. CDR3 nucleotide sequence: TGTGCTTATGCCGGGACAGGGGGCGAGGAGACCCAGTACTTC. Residues: CAYAGTGGEETQYF. Full variable domain (rest looked up from reference TRBV7-8 and TRBJ2-5): GAGVSQSPRYKVAKRGQDVALRCDPISGHVSLFWYQQALGQGPEFLTYFQNEAQLDKSGLPSDRFFAERPEGSVSTLKIQRTQQEDSAVYLCAYAGTGGEETQYFGPGTRLLVL.

There are many counts of this clonotype. The rearrangement joins TRBV7-9 to TRBJ2-2, with unresolved D. CDR1 is SEHNR, CDR2 FQNEAQ, per germline (reference sequence). The ends were cut back, 3 bases at V and 3 bases at J, with 5 bases in the middle. CDR3 size: 13 residues. The CDR3 sequence: CASSFRDTGELFF. CDR3 bases: TGTGCCAGCAGCTTTCGAGACACCGGGGAGCTGTTTTTT.

This clonotype was picked up a small number of times. The chain recombines TRBV12-3 or TRBV12-4 with TRBJ1-4, with TRBD1 as a possible D gene (5 bases). The CDR3 sequence is 15 residues long. V shed 9 bases and J shed 0 bases, with 14 bases lying between them. CDR3 sequence: CASGRGGPTNEKLFF. The DNA of the CDR3 is TGTGCCAGTGGGCGCGGGGGTCCAACTAATGAAAAACTGTTTTTT.

This clonotype was observed at least ten times. The gene calls are TRBV10-3 and TRBJ2-7; tentative D call: TRBD2 (5 bases). Trimming cost V 1 base and J 5 bases, with 12 bases left between them. This CDR3 is 14 amino acids long. Germline-derived CDR1 and CDR2 are ENHRY and SYGVKD. CDR3: CAISEYEGYDEQYF. CDR3 coding DNA: TGTGCCATCAGTGAGTATGAGGGTTACGACGAGCAGTACTTC.

The chain has TRBV7-2 and TRBJ2-7, with TRBD1 matching 7 bases. The J call may not be correct, given that the DNA end is closer to TRBJ2-1. CDR3 length: 14 amino acids. Per germline, CDR1 SGHTA and CDR2 FQGNSA. CDR3 DNA sequence: TGTGCCAGCAGCCCTCGACAGGGCTTCTATGAGCAGTTCTTC. It is translated as CASSPRQGFYEQFF.

This clonotype has ten or more counts. The chain recombines TRBV19 with TRBJ1-6; no clear D. CDR3 size: 14 residues. Germline V gene data show CDR1 as LNHDA and CDR2 as SQIVND (reference sequence). The V end lost 6 bases, the J end lost 9 bases, and 15 bases lay between the germline ends. CDR3 sequence (DNA): TGTGCCAGTAGACCGGGGAGGGATAGTTCACCCCTCCACTTT. It specifies CASRPGRDSSPLHF.

This chain uses TRBV7-2 with TRBJ2-2; 7 positions match TRBD2. The CDR3 extends over 20 amino acids. CDR1 SGHTA and CDR2 FQGNSA come from the germline V gene. V was clipped by 2 bases and J by 0 bases; unmatched bases: 15. The CDR3 DNA follows: TGTGCCAGCAGCTTACGATCTAGCCGAGCGACTAGCACGAACACCGGGGAGCTGTTTTTT. Protein product: CASSLRSSRATSTNTGELFF.

This clonotype turned up a few times. This chain links TRBV5-1 with TRBJ2-7, with 9 bases aligning to TRBD1. With V trimmed by 5 bases and J by 2 bases, 11 bases remained unmatched. Germline V CDR1 and CDR2: SGHRS, YFSETQ. The CDR3 runs 16 residues. The CDR3 coding sequence is TGCGCCAGCAGACTAAATCCGGGACAGGGAACCTACGAGCAGTACTTC. The encoded protein is CASRLNPGQGTYEQYF.

As regards this clonotype: An end of the junction differs from the germline gene, which may be a read error. The V and J genes are TRBV5-4 and TRBJ1-6; D unclear. The CDR3 is 18 amino acids. Per the germline V gene, CDR1 is SGHNT and CDR2 is YYREEE (reference sequence). CDR3 region: CASNRKGRGPALGSPLHF. Written as DNA, the CDR3 is TGCGCCAGCAACCGTAAGGGCCGAGGGCCGGCCTTAGGTTCACCCCTCCACTTT.

This clonotype was seen more than once but under ten times. CDR3 residues: CSVDLTGTSGCEQYF. CDR3 coding DNA: TGCAGCGTTGACCTTACCGGGACTAGCGGGTGCGAGCAGTACTTC. The chain uses TRBV29-1 and TRBJ2-7, with 12 bases aligning to TRBD2. The V segment lost 3 bases and the J segment 6 bases; nucleotides outside the gene matches: 9. The CDR3 spans 15 residues. Germline V gene lookup returns CDR1 SQVTM and CDR2 ANQGSEA.

This clonotype was seen ten or more times. V is TRBV10-3 and J is TRBJ1-1; tentatively, D is TRBD1 (5 bases). CDR3 size: 15 residues. Trimming left V 8 bases short and J 5 bases short, with 21 bases between. The V gene's germline CDR1 is ENHRY and CDR2 SYGVKD. The CDR3, as DNA: TGTGCCATCGCCCCCCGGGGGGATGAGTATACTGAAGCTTTCTTT. It translates to CAIAPRGDEYTEAFF.

This clonotype was observed at least ten times. The rearrangement joins TRBV7-2 to TRBJ1-1; D remains ambiguous. CDR3 length: 15 amino acids. Germline values: CDR1 SGHTA, CDR2 FQGNSA. V was shortened by 1 base and J by 2 bases, with 11 bases between the two germline ends. CDR3 in DNA: TGTGCCAGCAGCTTAGTCACCGGGTACAACACTGAAGCTTTCTTT. Protein: CASSLVTGYNTEAFF.

V and J are TRBV6-1 and TRBJ1-1; a possible D gene is TRBD1 (6 bases). Germline assignment: CDR1 MNHNS and CDR2 SASEGT. The V gene lost 6 bases and the J gene lost 3 bases, with 8 bases spanning the gap. The CDR3 is made up of 12 amino acids. In nucleotides, the CDR3 is TGTGCCAGCAGCCGGACAGACACTGAAGCTTTCTTT. Its protein is CASSRTDTEAFF.